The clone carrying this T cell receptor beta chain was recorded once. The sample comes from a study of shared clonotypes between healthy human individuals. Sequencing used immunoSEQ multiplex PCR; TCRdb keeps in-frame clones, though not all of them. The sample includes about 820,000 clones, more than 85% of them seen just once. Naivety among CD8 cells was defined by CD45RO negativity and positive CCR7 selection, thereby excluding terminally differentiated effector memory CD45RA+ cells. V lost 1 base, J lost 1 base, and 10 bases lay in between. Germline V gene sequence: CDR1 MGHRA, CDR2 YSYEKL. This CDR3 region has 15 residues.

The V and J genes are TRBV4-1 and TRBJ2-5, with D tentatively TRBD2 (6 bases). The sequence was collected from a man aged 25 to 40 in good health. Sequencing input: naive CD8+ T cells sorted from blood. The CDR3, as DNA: TGCGCCAGCAGCCAAGGCCCGGGGGTCCAAGAGACCCAGTACTTC. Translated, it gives CASSQGPGVQETQYF.